These 5 T cell receptor beta chains came from one sample sequenced in a study of Ad26.COV2.S vaccination and SARS-CoV-2 variants. The assay was immunoSEQ multiplex PCR, and TCRdb's table has in-frame clones only and misses some. This table has fewer than 800,000 clones, roughly 90% appearing once. Treatment of the sample: 15 to 20 received Ad26.COV2.S at low or high dose, single or two shots; roughly five received placebo; per-sample allocation not given. Sampling was done on day 63 after the first vaccine or placebo injection. The sequenced sample was peripheral blood, obtained in a trial of Ad26.COV2.S vaccine versus placebo. These receptors were obtained from a person aged 18-65 years who received the Ad26.COV2.S COVID-19 vaccine or a placebo.

This clone was detected once. The rearrangement uses TRBV5-1 and TRBJ1-5, with D possibly being TRBD1 (5 bases). Germline values: CDR1 SGHRS, CDR2 YFSETQ. With 0 bases removed from V and 1 base from J, the gap between germline ends came to 11 bases. CDR3 length equals 16 residues. The CDR3 reads CASSLVRDWSNQPQHF. CDR3 bases: TGCGCCAGCAGCTTGGTAAGGGACTGGAGCAATCAGCCCCAGCATTTT.

This clone has only a few counts. The V gene is TRBV10-1, the J gene TRBJ1-5; D call uncertain. V dropped 0 bases and J dropped 6 bases, with 3 bases sitting between them. This CDR3 region has 12 residues. Germline V gene data show CDR1 as WNHNN and CDR2 as SYGVQD (reference sequence). The CDR3 sequence: CASSESGQPQHF. In nucleotides, the CDR3 is TGCGCCAGCAGTGAGTCCGGTCAGCCCCAGCATTTT.

The V and J genes are TRBV5-3 and TRBJ2-6; unclear D gene. TRBV5-3 is flagged as an ORF with uncertain function. The V end was cut by 0 bases, the J end by 3 bases, with 1 base between. This CDR3 spans 13 amino acids. This CDR3 is CARSLGGANVLTF. CDR3 DNA: TGTGCCAGAAGCTTGGGTGGGGCCAACGTCCTGACTTTC.

This clone appeared a single time. This chain joins TRBV27 and TRBJ2-7, with 9 nucleotides matching TRBD1. V shed 2 bases, J shed 2 bases, and the junction held 16 bases outside the gene matches. Germline V gives CDR1 MNHEY, CDR2 SMNVEV (reference sequence). The CDR3 loop spans 19 amino acids. In DNA, the CDR3 is TGTGCCAGCAGTTTACACAGGGGGCAGGGGGAAGGGGGTCCCTACGAGCAGTACTTC. Encoded protein: CASSLHRGQGEGGPYEQYF.

The CDR3 bases are TGTGCCACCAGTGCCGACAGGGGGACTAATTCACCCCTCCACTTT. Its protein product is CATSADRGTNSPLHF. The chain recombines TRBV24-1 with TRBJ1-6; 9 nucleotides line up with TRBD1. Germline assignment: CDR1 KGHDR and CDR2 SFDVKD. V shed 5 bases and J 6 bases; nucleotides not matched to a gene: 4. CDR3 size: 15 residues.